One and the same sample provided the 8 T cell receptor beta chains below, sequenced in a study of a mutant IDH1 vaccine in newly diagnosed glioma. Time point here: week 23, last vaccination. The vaccine gave 300 ug of a 20-mer mutant IDH1 peptide subcutaneously per dose. Sequenced by immunoSEQ multiplex PCR; TCRdb stores in-frame clones only, minus some. The sample lists about 30,000 clones; around nine tenths were seen once. The antigens these receptors bind are not known. This sample comprised PBMCs, obtained from a glioma patient whose treatment included an IDH1 peptide vaccine. The receptor source for this set is a middle-aged man with glioma.

A single count supports this clone. The chain recombines TRBV7-6 with TRBJ2-7; 10 bases agree with TRBD2. Germline trimming cut 5 bases from V and 6 bases from J; bases unmatched to any gene: 10. The germline V gene encodes CDR1 SGHVS and CDR2 FNYEAQ. This CDR3 is built from 15 residues. CDR3 nucleotide sequence: TGTGCCAGCAGCCTCGGGGGCCTAGCGGGAGCCGAGCAGTACTTC. It codes for CASSLGGLAGAEQYF.

This clone was detected a few times. This rearrangement joins TRBV7-9 to TRBJ1-3; maybe TRBD1 (6 bases). CDR3 size: 16 residues. Trimming left V 3 bases short and J 4 bases short, with 16 bases between. Germline V gives CDR1 SEHNR, CDR2 FQNEAQ (reference sequence). The CDR3 DNA reads TGTGCCAGCAGCTTCATGACAGGCAGTGTAGGAAACACCATATATTTT. Amino acids: CASSFMTGSVGNTIYF.

The gene calls are TRBV9 and TRBJ2-1; weak D call: TRBD2 (5 bases). Germline V lookup: CDR1 SGDLS, CDR2 YYNGEE. Trimming cost V 7 bases and J 7 bases, with 15 bases left between them. The CDR3 length is 13 residues. CDR3 region: CASRPPTGNEQFF. The CDR3 region has the DNA TGTGCCAGCCGGCCCCCAACGGGGAATGAGCAGTTCTTC.

The V call is TRBV6-4, the J call TRBJ1-1; TRBD1 is a possible D gene (6 bases). From germline, CDR1 is MRHNA and CDR2 SNTAGT. Trimming pared 0 bases from V and 4 bases from J, leaving 15 bases between. This CDR3 is built from 16 residues. The CDR3 region has the DNA TGTGCCAGCAGTGACTCGACTAGGGGGATGAGCACTGAAGCTTTCTTT. It encodes CASSDSTRGMSTEAFF.

This clone was detected once. The genes are TRBV7-2 and TRBJ2-5; 10 nucleotides line up with TRBD2. V shed 5 bases and J 0 bases; nucleotides not matched to a gene: 6. The germline V gene encodes CDR1 SGHTA and CDR2 FQGNSA. The CDR3 has 16 residues. The CDR3 loop is CASSRPGLAYQETQYF. The CDR3, as DNA: TGTGCCAGCAGCCGTCCGGGACTAGCGTACCAAGAGACCCAGTACTTC.

The CDR3 DNA is TGTGCCAGCAGTGAAAGACAGGGGGGGGAGACCCAGTACTTC. This gives the protein CASSERQGGETQYF. This chain uses TRBV25-1 with TRBJ2-5; 9 nucleotides align to TRBD1. CDR1 and CDR2 (germline): MGHDK, SYGVNS. V shed 2 bases, J shed 5 bases, and the junction held 3 bases outside the gene matches. The CDR3 is 14 residues long.

The chain links TRBV29-1 to TRBJ2-1, with 13 bases identical to TRBD2. CDR1 is SQVTM, CDR2 ANQGSEA, per germline. V was pared by 7 bases and J by 8 bases, with 8 bases of the junction left unmatched. The CDR3 is 14 amino acids. CDR3 in DNA: TGCAGCGAAGGACTAGCGGGAGCTTTCGATGAGCAGTTCTTC. Translation gives CSEGLAGAFDEQFF.

This chain connects TRBV7-8 to TRBJ2-5; D remains unclear. The germline V and J ends were trimmed by 3 bases and 4 bases, with 9 bases remaining between them. Per germline, CDR1 SGHVS and CDR2 FQNEAQ. CDR3 length: 13 amino acids. In DNA, the CDR3 is TGTGCCAGCAGCTTGAATTTTAGAGAGACCCAGTACTTC. It translates to CASSLNFRETQYF.